This T cell receptor (beta chain) is from a study of blood T cell repertoires in COVID-19. Across the study: Donors in the United States, Italy and Spain gave samples during acute or convalescent COVID-19.

Per the study methods: Quantification of nucleated cells was approximated via reference gene primer amplification. Libraries were prepared by immunoSEQ multiplex PCR; TCRdb keeps only in-frame clonotypes and omits some of them. The V and J calls and clone size were taken over from that table, and D and trimming were inferred from the DNA. This table holds about 120,000 clones, around three quarters found once. This clone was counted a single time. This CDR3 comprises 14 residues. Per the germline V gene, CDR1 is LGHNA and CDR2 is YNFKEQ. V lost 0 bases to trimming and J lost 4 bases, with 10 bases between them.

The sequence was obtained from a woman at least 80 years old with acute or convalescent COVID-19. Material for sequencing was peripheral blood. The genes are TRBV4-2 and TRBJ2-7; TRBD1 is a possible D gene (6 bases). CDR3 DNA sequence: TGTGCCAGCAGCCAAGACTCCAGGGGTTACGAGCAGTACTTC. It yields the protein CASSQDSRGYEQYF.